The rows below give T cell receptor beta chains drawn from one sample of a study of T-cell reconstitution after alpha-beta-depleted transplantation in children. TCRdb reprocessed the PCR reads via MiXCR and lists one record per CDR3 protein. The table has hundreds of thousands of distinct CDR3 sequences, 13% seen once. Specimen: PBMCs, collected before TCRalphabeta/CD19-depleted stem cell transplant. The receptors derive from a girl aged 2 to 9 with congenital amegakaryocytic thrombocytopenia, due to receive a stem cell transplant. Both conserved end residues are part of each CDR3. The order of the fields is V gene, D gene, clone size, CDR3 length, J gene, CDR3 protein, CDR3 DNA. D genes are given only for firm matches. Clone size is shown for a subset of rows, as once, few, many or a class of expanded clone.

V gene: TRBV20-1; D gene: TRBD2; clone size: few; CDR3 length: 13; J gene: TRBJ2-7; CDR3 protein: CSARPSGSHEQYF; CDR3 DNA: TGCAGTGCTAGACCTAGCGGGAGTCACGAGCAGTACTTC
V gene: TRBV28; D gene: .; clone size: few; CDR3 length: 14; J gene: TRBJ2-5; CDR3 protein: CASSLWGSGETQYF; CDR3 DNA: TGTGCCAGCAGTTTGTGGGGGTCTGGGGAGACCCAGTACTTC
V gene: TRBV6-1; D gene: TRBD2; clone size: few; CDR3 length: 16; J gene: TRBJ2-3; CDR3 protein: CASSALAGEVLDTQYF; CDR3 DNA: TGTGCCAGCAGTGCACTAGCGGGAGAAGTGTTAGATACGCAGTATTTT
V gene: TRBV15; D gene: TRBD2; clone size: .; CDR3 length: 18; J gene: TRBJ2-3; CDR3 protein: CATSGGLAGFMRTDTQYF; CDR3 DNA: TGTGCCACCAGCGGGGGACTAGCGGGATTTATGAGGACAGATACGCAGTATTTT
V gene: TRBV20-1; D gene: TRBD2; clone size: many; CDR3 length: 15; J gene: TRBJ2-1; CDR3 protein: CSARYSGSQDNEQFF; CDR3 DNA: TGCAGTGCTAGATATAGCGGGAGTCAGGACAATGAGCAGTTCTTC
V gene: TRBV27; D gene: .; clone size: .; CDR3 length: 15; J gene: TRBJ2-2; CDR3 protein: CASSEGATPTGELFF; CDR3 DNA: TGTGCCAGCAGTGAAGGGGCGACCCCAACCGGGGAGCTGTTTTTT
V gene: TRBV10-3; D gene: .; clone size: .; CDR3 length: 13; J gene: TRBJ1-2; CDR3 protein: CAIRGQTVYGYTF; CDR3 DNA: TGTGCCATCAGGGGGCAAACGGTCTATGGCTACACCTTC
V gene: TRBV19; D gene: .; clone size: few; CDR3 length: 15; J gene: TRBJ2-1; CDR3 protein: CASSGDTRSYNEQFF; CDR3 DNA: TGTGCCAGTAGTGGAGACACCCGCTCCTACAATGAGCAGTTCTTC
V gene: TRBV20-1; D gene: TRBD2; clone size: .; CDR3 length: 15; J gene: TRBJ2-1; CDR3 protein: CSASSSGASYNEQFF; CDR3 DNA: TGCAGTGCTAGTTCTAGCGGAGCGTCCTACAATGAGCAGTTCTTC
V gene: TRBV27; D gene: .; clone size: many; CDR3 length: 14; J gene: TRBJ2-5; CDR3 protein: CASSRTDVQETQYF; CDR3 DNA: TGTGCCAGCAGCCGCACGGACGTACAAGAGACCCAGTACTTC
V gene: TRBV6-2/TRBV6-3; D gene: .; clone size: many; CDR3 length: 11; J gene: TRBJ2-1; CDR3 protein: CASSFDGEQFF; CDR3 DNA: TGTGCCAGCAGTTTCGATGGTGAGCAGTTCTTC
V gene: TRBV4-1; D gene: .; clone size: few; CDR3 length: 13; J gene: TRBJ2-7; CDR3 protein: CASSQSLTYEQYF; CDR3 DNA: TGCGCCAGCAGCCAGTCCCTAACCTACGAGCAGTACTTC
V gene: TRBV29-1; D gene: TRBD2; clone size: many; CDR3 length: 18; J gene: TRBJ2-1; CDR3 protein: CSVEWWASGTMAYNEQFF; CDR3 DNA: TGCAGCGTTGAGTGGTGGGCTAGCGGGACGATGGCCTACAATGAGCAGTTCTTC
V gene: TRBV5-1; D gene: .; clone size: many; CDR3 length: 15; J gene: TRBJ2-3; CDR3 protein: CASSLALANTDTQYF; CDR3 DNA: TGCGCCAGCAGCTTGGCACTAGCTAACACAGATACGCAGTATTTT
V gene: TRBV4-1; D gene: TRBD2; clone size: few; CDR3 length: 18; J gene: TRBJ2-7; CDR3 protein: CASSQVVTSGTFSYEQYF; CDR3 DNA: TGCGCCAGCAGCCAAGTGGTAACTAGCGGGACCTTCTCCTACGAGCAGTACTTC
V gene: TRBV5-6; D gene: TRBD2; clone size: many; CDR3 length: 15; J gene: TRBJ2-3; CDR3 protein: CASNPLAGGGDTQYF; CDR3 DNA: TGTGCCAGCAACCCTCTAGCGGGAGGTGGAGATACGCAGTATTTT
V gene: TRBV12-3/TRBV12-4; D gene: .; clone size: many; CDR3 length: 14; J gene: TRBJ2-4; CDR3 protein: CASKASWAKNIQYF; CDR3 DNA: TGTGCCAGCAAGGCGAGCTGGGCCAAAAACATTCAGTACTTC
V gene: TRBV7-6; D gene: TRBD2; clone size: few; CDR3 length: 14; J gene: TRBJ2-1; CDR3 protein: CASSLTDWTSGEQF; CDR3 DNA: TGTGCCAGCAGCTTAACCGACTGGACTAGCGGGGAACAGTTC
V gene: TRBV7-9; D gene: .; clone size: many; CDR3 length: 14; J gene: TRBJ2-7; CDR3 protein: CASSFTQGWHEQYF; CDR3 DNA: TGTGCCAGCAGCTTTACACAGGGATGGCACGAGCAGTACTTC
V gene: TRBV16; D gene: .; clone size: .; CDR3 length: 17; J gene: TRBJ2-7; CDR3 protein: CASSPSPGGPSSYEQYF; CDR3 DNA: TGTGCCAGCAGCCCCTCTCCCGGGGGACCTTCTTCCTACGAGCAGTACTTC
V gene: TRBV28; D gene: .; clone size: many; CDR3 length: 14; J gene: TRBJ2-1; CDR3 protein: CASKREPLYNEQFF; CDR3 DNA: TGTGCCAGCAAGAGGGAGCCCTTATACAATGAGCAGTTCTTC